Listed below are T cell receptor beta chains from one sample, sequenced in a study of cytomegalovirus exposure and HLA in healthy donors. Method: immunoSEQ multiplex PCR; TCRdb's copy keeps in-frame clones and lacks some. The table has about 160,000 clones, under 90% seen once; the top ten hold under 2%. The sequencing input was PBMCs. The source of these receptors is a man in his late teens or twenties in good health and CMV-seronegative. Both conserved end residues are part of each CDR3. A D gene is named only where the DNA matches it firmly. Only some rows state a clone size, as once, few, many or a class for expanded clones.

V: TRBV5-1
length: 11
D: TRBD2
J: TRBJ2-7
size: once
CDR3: CASRSGGEQYF
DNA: TGCGCCAGCAGATCGGGAGGCGAGCAGTACTTC

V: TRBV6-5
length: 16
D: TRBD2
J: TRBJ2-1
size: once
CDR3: CASSYSSRGGALEQFF
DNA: TGTGCCAGCAGTTACTCGAGTCGCGGGGGGGCCTTAGAGCAGTTCTTC

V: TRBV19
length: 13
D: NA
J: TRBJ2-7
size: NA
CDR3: CASSIGHRYEQYF
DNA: TGTGCCAGTAGTATAGGACACCGCTACGAGCAGTACTTC

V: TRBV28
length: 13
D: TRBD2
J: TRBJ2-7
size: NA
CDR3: CASTREGPYEQYF
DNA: TGTGCCAGCACCAGGGAGGGACCCTACGAGCAGTACTTC

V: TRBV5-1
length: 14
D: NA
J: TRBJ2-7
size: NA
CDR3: CASRRSASAYEQYF
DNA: TGCGCCAGCCGCCGATCTGCTAGCGCCTACGAGCAGTACTTC

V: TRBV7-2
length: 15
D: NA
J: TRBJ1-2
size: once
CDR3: CASIQTPDGGYGYTF
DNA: TGTGCCAGCATCCAGACTCCCGACGGCGGCTATGGCTACACCTTC

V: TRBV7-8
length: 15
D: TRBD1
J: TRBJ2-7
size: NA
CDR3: CASSLGTDLSYEQYF
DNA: TGTGCCAGCAGCCTGGGGACAGATTTATCCTACGAGCAGTACTTC

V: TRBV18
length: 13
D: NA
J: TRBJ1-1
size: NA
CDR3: CASSGEGNTEAFF
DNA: TGTGCCAGCTCCGGGGAGGGGAACACTGAAGCTTTCTTT

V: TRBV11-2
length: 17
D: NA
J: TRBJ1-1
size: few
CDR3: CASSAWLDTAPGTEAFF
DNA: TGTGCCAGCAGCGCCTGGCTTGACACAGCCCCTGGTACTGAAGCTTTCTTT

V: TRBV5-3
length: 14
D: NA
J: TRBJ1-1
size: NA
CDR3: CARSTDTLNTEAFF
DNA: TGTGCCAGAAGCACGGACACCTTGAACACTGAAGCTTTCTTT

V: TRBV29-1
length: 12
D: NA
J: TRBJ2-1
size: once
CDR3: CSVDRVGNEQFF
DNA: TGCAGCGTTGACAGGGTGGGCAATGAGCAGTTCTTC